One sample yielded the 22 T cell receptor beta chains listed below, sequenced in a study of T cell responses to AZD1222 COVID-19 vaccine. Measured with immunoSEQ multiplex PCR; TCRdb has only the in-frame clones, and not every one. The sample records 200,000 or so clones, 88% being singletons. Sequencing was performed on peripheral blood, taken on day 0 of AZD1222 vaccination. The receptors originated from an adult in good health.

In this sample, this clone turned up a few times. Compared with germline, one end of the junction differs, possibly owing to a read error. The chain links TRBV6-6 to TRBJ2-3; D uncertain. Germline-derived CDR1 and CDR2 are MNHNY and SVGAGI (reference sequence). CDR3 length: 14 residues. CDR3 region: CASSALRAAETQYF. CDR3 coding DNA: TGTGCCAGCAGCGCGCTACGAGCCGCAGAGACGCAGTATTTT.

The rearrangement uses TRBV4-1 and TRBJ1-2, with 7 bases matching TRBD1. Trimming cost V 1 base and J 4 bases; bases outside gene matches: 6. Germline loops: CDR1 MGHRA, CDR2 YSYEKL. The CDR3 totals 15 residues. The CDR3 loop is CASSQVETGLYGYTF. CDR3 DNA sequence: TGCGCCAGCAGCCAAGTGGAGACAGGGCTCTATGGCTACACCTTC.

V usage is TRBV4-2 and J usage is TRBJ1-5; D not certain. Trimming took off 0 bases at V and 0 bases at J, with 3 bases between the two ends. Germline assignment: CDR1 LGHNA and CDR2 YNFKEQ. This CDR3 is built from 14 residues. CDR3 coding DNA: TGTGCCAGCAGCCAAGATGGTAGCAATCAGCCCCAGCATTTT. This translates into CASSQDGSNQPQHF.

A single count supports this clone. The chain recombines TRBV7-2 with TRBJ1-6, with D hard to call. The CDR3 runs to 15 residues. Germline V gene lookup returns CDR1 SGHTA and CDR2 FQGNSA. V was shortened by 2 bases and J by 6 bases, with 11 bases between the two germline ends. The CDR3 nucleotides are TGTGCCAGCAGCTTAAGAGGGCCGTTTAATTCACCCCTCCACTTT. Its protein is CASSLRGPFNSPLHF. Complete variable domain (other parts from reference TRBV7-2 and TRBJ1-6): GAGVSQSPSNKVTEKGKDVELRCDPISGHTALYWYRQSLGQGLEFLIYFQGNSAPDKSGLPSDRFSAERTGGSVSTLTIQRTQQEDSAVYLCASSLRGPFNSPLHFGNGTRLTVT.

This chain uses TRBV19 with TRBJ2-5; 8 positions agree with TRBD1. CDR1 is LNHDA and CDR2 is SQIVND in the germline V gene (reference sequence). Losses at the gene ends were 6 bases for V and 5 bases for J; bases not matched to a gene: 8. This CDR3 has 14 amino acids. CDR3 DNA sequence: TGTGCCAGTAGGGGACAGGAGGGGACGGAGACCCAGTACTTC. Its translation is CASRGQEGTETQYF.

The chain is built from TRBV4-2 and TRBJ1-3; D is ambiguous. The V gene's germline CDR1 is LGHNA and CDR2 YNFKEQ. The CDR3 runs to 16 residues. Trimming cost V 0 bases and J 0 bases, with 9 bases left between them. The CDR3 loop is CASSQEGSNSGNTIYF. The CDR3 nucleotides are TGTGCCAGCAGCCAAGAAGGCTCGAACTCTGGAAACACCATATATTTT.

The rearrangement links TRBV20-1 to TRBJ1-5, with D unresolved. Trimming stripped 7 bases from V and 3 bases from J, with 1 base between. The CDR3 totals 9 residues. Germline CDR1 DFQATT, CDR2 SNEGSKA (reference sequence). CDR3 amino acids: CSDNQPQHF. As DNA, the CDR3 is TGCAGTGACAATCAGCCCCAGCATTTT.

Here the CDR3 reads CASSSLEGSGANVLTF. The DNA of the CDR3 is TGTGCCAGCAGCTCCTTAGAGGGATCCGGGGCCAACGTCCTGACTTTC. V gene TRBV5-5 combines with J gene TRBJ2-6, with a possible D match to TRBD2 (5 bases). Trimming removed 3 bases from V and 4 bases from J, with 14 bases in between. The CDR3 extends over 16 amino acids. Germline CDR1 and CDR2: SGHKS and YYEKEE (reference sequence).

The J gene is TRBJ1-2, the V gene TRBV10-3; 7 nucleotides align to TRBD1. The CDR3 spans 16 residues. In germline, CDR1 is ENHRY, CDR2 SYGVKD. V lost 2 bases to trimming and J lost 0 bases; unmatched junction nucleotides: 6. CDR3 nucleotide sequence: TGTGCCATCAGTGAGGCTGGGACAGCCACTAACTATGGCTACACCTTC. Its translation is CAISEAGTATNYGYTF.

The rearrangement links TRBV19 to TRBJ2-3; D remains ambiguous. The CDR3 is 12 residues long. The V and J ends lost 11 bases and 0 bases respectively, with 9 bases between them. Germline loops: CDR1 LNHDA, CDR2 SQIVND (reference sequence). In DNA, the CDR3 is TGTGCCTCCTGCGGCAGCACAGATACGCAGTATTTT. This encodes CASCGSTDTQYF.

The CDR3 region is CASSQLSGLAKNIQYF. CDR3 nucleotide sequence: TGTGCCAGCAGCCAGCTCAGCGGGTTAGCCAAAAACATTCAGTACTTC. The chain has TRBV3-1 (or the pseudogene TRBV3-2) and TRBJ2-4; D possibly corresponds to TRBD2 (6 bases). The CDR3 consists of 16 residues. Germline assignment: CDR1 LGHDT and CDR2 YNNKEL (reference sequence). Trimming took off 3 bases at V and 0 bases at J, with 12 bases between the two ends.

The V call is TRBV18, the J call TRBJ1-1; maybe TRBD1 (5 bases). Germline V gives CDR1 KGHSH, CDR2 LQKENI. V was pared by 6 bases and J by 4 bases, with 18 bases between. The CDR3 is 15 residues long. CDR3 amino acids: CASSQDITGITEAFF. The CDR3, as DNA: TGTGCCAGCTCCCAAGATATAACAGGTATCACTGAAGCTTTCTTT.

The chain is built from TRBV28 and TRBJ1-3; D ambiguous. The V gene lost 7 bases and the J gene lost 4 bases, with 14 bases spanning the gap. Germline V gene sequence: CDR1 MDHEN, CDR2 SYDVKM. The CDR3 has 14 amino acids. The CDR3 DNA reads as TGTGCCAGCACGGTCCCCCAGGTGGGAAACACCATATATTTT. Translated: CASTVPQVGNTIYF.

This chain connects TRBV3-1 (or the pseudogene TRBV3-2) to TRBJ1-1; D uncertain. Looked up from germline, CDR1 is LGHDT and CDR2 is YNNKEL (reference sequence). V gave up 7 bases and J gave up 2 bases, with 11 bases separating them. This CDR3 is 13 amino acids long. The CDR3 region has the DNA TGTGCCAGCACCCATAGGAGCAACACTGAAGCTTTCTTT. It encodes CASTHRSNTEAFF.

The chain combines TRBV30 with TRBJ1-2; perhaps TRBD1 as D (6 bases). The CDR3 consists of 13 residues. Germline values: CDR1 GTSNPN, CDR2 SVGIG (reference sequence). Trimming stripped 3 bases from V and 8 bases from J, with 16 bases between. The CDR3 region has the DNA TGTGCCTGGAGCACGGGGGGGCATAGGGGCTACACCTTC. Its translation: CAWSTGGHRGYTF.

The chain joins TRBV27 to TRBJ1-1, with 7 bases aligning to TRBD1. This CDR3 contains 17 residues. The germline V gene encodes CDR1 MNHEY and CDR2 SMNVEV (reference sequence). With 5 bases clipped from V and 1 base from J, the junction kept 13 bases outside the gene matches. The CDR3 reads CASSPHTAGTENTEAFF. CDR3 DNA sequence: TGTGCCAGCAGTCCCCACACCGCCGGGACAGAGAACACTGAAGCTTTCTTT.

The J gene is TRBJ2-5, the V gene TRBV2, with D uncertain. Germline V gene lookup returns CDR1 SNHLY and CDR2 FYNNEI. Trimming took 6 bases from V and 5 from J, leaving 13 bases between them. The CDR3 extends over 13 amino acids. The CDR3 DNA sequence: TGTGCCAGCAGCGTTGAAGGGCAGGAGACCCAGTACTTC. Encoded protein: CASSVEGQETQYF.

This rearrangement joins TRBV30 to TRBJ2-7; TRBD1 agrees at 8 bases. There are 13 residues in the CDR3. Per the germline V gene, CDR1 is GTSNPN and CDR2 is SVGIG (reference sequence). With 3 bases clipped from V and 4 bases from J, the junction kept 5 bases outside the gene matches. CDR3 amino acids: CAWSQGAWYEQYF. Written as DNA, the CDR3 is TGTGCCTGGAGCCAGGGGGCTTGGTACGAGCAGTACTTC.

The chain joins TRBV28 to TRBJ1-1; 9 bases fit TRBD1. The CDR3 is 15 amino acids. J lost 1 base, V lost 5 bases, and 5 bases had no gene match. Germline-derived CDR1 and CDR2 are MDHEN and SYDVKM. Here the CDR3 DNA reads TGTGCCAGCAGTCCGCGGACAGGGGAGAACACTGAAGCTTTCTTT. Encoded protein: CASSPRTGENTEAFF.

The rearrangement links TRBV30 to TRBJ2-2; D is possibly TRBD1 (6 bases). This CDR3 is 12 amino acids long. CDR1 and CDR2 (germline): GTSNPN, SVGIG (reference sequence). The V and J ends lost 3 bases and 7 bases respectively, with 9 bases between them. The CDR3 DNA is TGTGCCTGGAGCAGGGGTGTCGGGGAGCTGTTTTTT. It specifies CAWSRGVGELFF.

The V gene is TRBV7-8, the J gene TRBJ2-2; D gene uncertain. V was pared by 2 bases and J by 5 bases, with 6 bases between. There are 13 residues in the CDR3. CDR1 and CDR2 from the germline V gene are SGHVS and FQNEAQ. CDR3 coding DNA: TGTGCCAGCAGCTTACAAGGGACCGGGGAGCTGTTTTTT. Translation gives CASSLQGTGELFF.

CDR3 sequence reads: CAISEPNRPYGYTF. The CDR3, as DNA: TGTGCCATCAGTGAGCCCAATAGGCCCTATGGCTACACCTTC. V is TRBV10-3 and J is TRBJ1-2; D is unclear. The CDR3 is made up of 14 amino acids. CDR1 is ENHRY and CDR2 is SYGVKD in the germline V gene. Trimming left V 2 bases short and J 4 bases short, with 11 bases between.